This T cell receptor beta chain was recovered during a study of sequential checkpoint blockade in melanoma. Study-wide context: Patients were randomized 1:1 to nivolumab-then-ipilimumab or ipilimumab-then-nivolumab first-line.

Treatment indicated: randomized to nivolumab then ipilimumab (arm A) or the reverse (arm B). This clone occurred once. Method: immunoSEQ multiplex PCR; TCRdb's copy keeps in-frame clones and lacks some. Of roughly 20,000 clones listed, approximately 80% are singletons. The V gene end was trimmed by 5 bases and the J gene end by 3 bases; junction bases not matched to a gene: 9. CDR1 MNHEY and CDR2 SMNVEV come from the germline V gene (reference sequence). There are 17 residues in the CDR3. The sample was CD8+ T cells sorted from blood (inferred from file names), taken from a patient given nivolumab and ipilimumab in sequence. This TCR came from a human donor with melanoma. V and J are TRBV27 and TRBJ1-4, with TRBD1 identical over 10 bases. This chain's CDR3 is CASSPGTGVLANEKLFF. CDR3 nucleotide sequence: TGTGCCAGCAGTCCTGGGACAGGGGTTCTTGCTAATGAAAAACTGTTTTTT. Drawing the rest from reference TRBV27 and TRBJ1-4, the complete variable domain is EAQVTQNPRYLITVTGKKLTVTCSQNMNHEYMSWYRQDPGLGLRQIYYSMNVEVTDKGDVPEGYKVSRKEKRNFPLILESPSPNQTSLYFCASSPGTGVLANEKLFFGSGTQLSVL.